These 2 T cell receptor beta chains were all obtained from the same sample, sequenced in a study of T cell clonotyping in hematopoietic cell transplantation. Some clones are missing from TCRdb's copy, which holds only in-frame ones; the method was immunoSEQ multiplex PCR. The repertoire holds around 16,000 clones, with 61% as singletons. The sequencing used PBMCs, collected 30 days after allogeneic stem cell transplant. The receptors derive from a male patient aged 50 to 60 who had an allogeneic stem cell transplant from an unrelated donor, so T cells may come from the graft donor. Some clones in this sample may be carry-over from other donors' samples.

This sequence joins TRBV15 and TRBJ1-6; TRBD1 might be the D (6 bases). CDR1 and CDR2 (germline): LNHNV, YYDKDF (reference sequence). The CDR3 has 15 amino acids. With 0 bases removed from V and 5 bases from J, the gap between germline ends came to 8 bases. CDR3 nucleotides: TGTGCCACCAGCAGAGATCCAGGGGATAATTCACCCCTCCACTTT. Residues: CATSRDPGDNSPLHF.

The chain links TRBV9 to TRBJ1-2; tentatively, D is TRBD1 (5 bases). Trimming pared 4 bases from V and 4 bases from J, leaving 17 bases between. Germline CDR1 is SGDLS and CDR2 is YYNGEE. This CDR3 region has 15 residues. The CDR3 loop is CASSISSGGSYGYTF. As DNA, the CDR3 is TGTGCCAGCAGCATCTCCTCGGGGGGTAGCTATGGCTACACCTTC.